This T cell receptor beta chain was obtained from a study of metastatic and nonmetastatic thyroid tumors. Until they underwent thyroid surgery, no patient had received any treatment. TCRdb re-analyzed the PCR reads through MiXCR. The data contain tens of thousands of clones, approximately 20% of them singletons. Trimming left V 8 bases short and J 1 base short, with 11 bases between. The CDR3 sequence is 13 residues long. Germline V gives CDR1 MNHEY, CDR2 SMNVEV (reference sequence). Ten or more counts support this clone. Sequenced input: blood. The receptor was isolated from a male donor with papillary thyroid cancer or a benign thyroid nodule (not recorded which). Some clones in this sample may be carry-over from other donors' samples. The rearrangement links TRBV27 to TRBJ2-5; D could derive from TRBD1 or TRBD2 (5 bases each). The CDR3: CASRPGTQETQYF. CDR3 DNA sequence: TGTGCCAGCCGCCCGGGGACCCAAGAGACCCAGTACTTC.